This TCR beta chain was sequenced for a study of blood T cell repertoires in COVID-19. The wider study: The United States, Italy and Spain provided the acute and convalescent COVID-19 samples.

Between the trimmed V and J ends, which lost 1 base and 4 bases, there was a span of 8 bases. Germline assignment: CDR1 LGHDT and CDR2 YNNKEL (reference sequence). The CDR3 is 14 amino acids. As processed by the authors: From reference gene primer amplification, estimates of nucleated cell counts were derived. The table came from immunoSEQ multiplex PCR; TCRdb's copy has only in-frame clones and leaves some out. From that table come the V and J calls and clone size; the DNA was used to work out D and trimming. The profile shows over 400,000 clones, approximately 83% of them singletons. Worth noting for this clone: This specimen includes other DNA sequences encoding the same CDR3.

V and J are TRBV3-1 (or the pseudogene TRBV3-2) and TRBJ1-5, with D unclear. The clonotype was recovered from a human donor in a cohort sampled during active COVID-19. Sequencing input: peripheral blood. In DNA, the CDR3 is TGTGCCAGCAGCCAAGGTCGAGGAAATCAGCCCCAGCATTTT. Its protein is CASSQGRGNQPQHF.